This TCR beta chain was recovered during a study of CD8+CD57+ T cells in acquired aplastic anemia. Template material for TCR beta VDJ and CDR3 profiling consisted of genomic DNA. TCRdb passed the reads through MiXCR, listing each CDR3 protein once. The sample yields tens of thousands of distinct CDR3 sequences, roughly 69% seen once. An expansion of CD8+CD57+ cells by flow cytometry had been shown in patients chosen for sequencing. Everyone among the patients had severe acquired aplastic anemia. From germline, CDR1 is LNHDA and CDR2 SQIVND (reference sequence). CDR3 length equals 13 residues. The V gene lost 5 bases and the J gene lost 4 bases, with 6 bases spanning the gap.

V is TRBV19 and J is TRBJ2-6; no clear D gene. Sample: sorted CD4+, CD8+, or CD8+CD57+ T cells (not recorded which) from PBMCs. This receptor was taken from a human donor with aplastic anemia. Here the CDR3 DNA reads TGTGCCAGTAGTGAGCCGGGGGCCAACGTCCTGACTTTC. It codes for CASSEPGANVLTF.